This T cell receptor (beta chain) is from a study of blood T cell repertoires in COVID-19. Overall study: From T cells, B-cell-depleted T cells, or PBMCs came the material, which was cDNA or gDNA.

CDR3 size: 14 residues. Germline lookup yields CDR1 SQVTM and CDR2 ANQGSEA. Trimming removed 8 bases from V and 3 bases from J, with 19 bases in between. Enrollees, about 18 to 89 years old, lived in 24 US areas. Recovered status in Cohort 3 required two negative PCRs, clearance, or symptom resolution. Authors' processing steps: Estimates of nucleated cell counts were drawn from the amplification of reference gene primers. Profiling relied on immunoSEQ multiplex PCR, and the TCRdb table lists in-frame clones only, not all of them. V and J calls and clone size follow that table, whereas D and trimming were derived from the DNA. The sample has 140,000 to 150,000 clones; about 87% are singletons.

The TCR originated in a man aged 60 to 75 who had recovered from COVID-19. This chain connects TRBV29-1 to TRBJ1-1; a possible D gene is TRBD1 (6 bases). Specimen: PBMCs or T cells enriched from blood (not recorded which). The CDR3 loop is CSSNQGMGDTEAFF. The CDR3 DNA reads TGCAGCAGTAATCAGGGGATGGGGGACACTGAAGCTTTCTTT.